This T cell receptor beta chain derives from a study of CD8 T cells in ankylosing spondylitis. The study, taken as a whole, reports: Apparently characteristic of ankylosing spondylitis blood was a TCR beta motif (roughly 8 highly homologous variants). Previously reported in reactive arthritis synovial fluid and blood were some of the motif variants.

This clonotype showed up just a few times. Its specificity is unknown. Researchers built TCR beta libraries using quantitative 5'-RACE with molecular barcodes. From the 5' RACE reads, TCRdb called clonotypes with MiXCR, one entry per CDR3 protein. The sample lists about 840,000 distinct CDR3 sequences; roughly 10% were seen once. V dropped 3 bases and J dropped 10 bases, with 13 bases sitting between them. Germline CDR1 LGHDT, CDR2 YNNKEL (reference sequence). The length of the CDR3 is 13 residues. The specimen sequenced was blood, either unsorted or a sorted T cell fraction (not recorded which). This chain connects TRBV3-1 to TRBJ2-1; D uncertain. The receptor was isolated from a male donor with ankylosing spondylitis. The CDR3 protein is CASSQIVMGEQFF. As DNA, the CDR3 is TGTGCCAGCAGCCAGATCGTCATGGGCGAGCAGTTCTTC.